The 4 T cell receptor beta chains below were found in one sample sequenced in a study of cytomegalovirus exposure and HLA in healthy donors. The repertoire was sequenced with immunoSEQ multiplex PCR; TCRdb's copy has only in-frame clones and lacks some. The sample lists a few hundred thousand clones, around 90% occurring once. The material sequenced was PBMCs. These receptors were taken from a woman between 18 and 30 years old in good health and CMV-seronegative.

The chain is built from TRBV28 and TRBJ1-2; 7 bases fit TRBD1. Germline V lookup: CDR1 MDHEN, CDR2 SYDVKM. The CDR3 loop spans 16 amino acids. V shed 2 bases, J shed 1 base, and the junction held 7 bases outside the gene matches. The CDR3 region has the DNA TGTGCCAGCAGTTTACCGCAGGGGGACCTTAACTATGGCTACACCTTC. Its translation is CASSLPQGDLNYGYTF.

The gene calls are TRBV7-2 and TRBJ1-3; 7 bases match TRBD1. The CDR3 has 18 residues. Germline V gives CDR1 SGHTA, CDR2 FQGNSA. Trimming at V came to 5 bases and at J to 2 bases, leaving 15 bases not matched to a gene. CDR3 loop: CASSLSPGQLFPGNTIYF. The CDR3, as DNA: TGTGCCAGCAGCCTCTCACCGGGACAGCTTTTCCCTGGAAACACCATATATTTT. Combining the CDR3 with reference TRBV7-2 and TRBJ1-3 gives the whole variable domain GAGVSQSPSNKVTEKGKDVELRCDPISGHTALYWYRQSLGQGLEFLIYFQGNSAPDKSGLPSDRFSAERTGGSVSTLTIQRTQQEDSAVYLCASSLSPGQLFPGNTIYFGEGSWLTVV.

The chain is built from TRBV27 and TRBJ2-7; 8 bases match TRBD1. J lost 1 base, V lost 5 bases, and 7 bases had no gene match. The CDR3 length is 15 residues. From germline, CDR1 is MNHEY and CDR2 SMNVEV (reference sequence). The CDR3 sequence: CASSPRTGTSYEQYF. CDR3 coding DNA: TGTGCCAGCAGTCCACGGACAGGGACATCCTACGAGCAGTACTTC.

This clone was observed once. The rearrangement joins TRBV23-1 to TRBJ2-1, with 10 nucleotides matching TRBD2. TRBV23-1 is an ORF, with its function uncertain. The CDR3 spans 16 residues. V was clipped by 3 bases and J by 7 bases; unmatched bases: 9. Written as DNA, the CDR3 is TGCGCCAGCAGTCATCCCCTAGCGGGAGTTATGAATGAGCAGTTCTTC. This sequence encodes CASSHPLAGVMNEQFF.